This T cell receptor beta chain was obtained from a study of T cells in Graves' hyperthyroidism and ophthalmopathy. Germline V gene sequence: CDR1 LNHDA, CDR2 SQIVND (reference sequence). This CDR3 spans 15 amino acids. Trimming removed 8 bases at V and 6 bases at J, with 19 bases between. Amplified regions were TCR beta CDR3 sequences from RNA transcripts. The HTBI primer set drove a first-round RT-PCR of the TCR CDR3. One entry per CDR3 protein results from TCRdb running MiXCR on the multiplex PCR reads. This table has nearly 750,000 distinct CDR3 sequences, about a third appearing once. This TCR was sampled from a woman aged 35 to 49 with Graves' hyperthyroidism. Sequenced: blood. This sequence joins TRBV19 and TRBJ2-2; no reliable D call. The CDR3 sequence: CASRRWGDGAGELFF. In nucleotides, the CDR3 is TGTGCCAGTCGGAGATGGGGTGATGGGGCCGGGGAGCTGTTTTTT.